Following are 10 T cell receptor beta chains from one sample sequenced in a study of regulatory T cells in long-lasting Graves disease. Regarding time point: persistent/refractory GD, antithyroid drugs over 5 years with positive TRAb. Making the TCR library involved RNA that had been extracted from PBMCs. Building the TCR beta libraries relied on iRepertoire HTBI primers, and CDR3 regions underwent Arm-PCR. Each CDR3 protein gets one entry after TCRdb re-called the multiplex PCR reads with MiXCR. The sample records 350,000 to 500,000 distinct CDR3 sequences, roughly a fifth being singletons. Sequences were derived from peripheral blood mononuclear cells (PBMCs), sampled when the disease was refractory, from a patient treated with antithyroid drugs. These receptor sequences come from a female donor with Graves disease.

CDR3 nucleotide sequence: TGTGCCAGCAGTTATGTGGCTAGCATCGGCACAGATACGCAGTATTTT. It yields the protein CASSYVASIGTDTQYF. The chain uses TRBV6-5 and TRBJ2-3; the D gene is possibly TRBD2 (5 bases). The germline V gene has CDR1 MNHEY and CDR2 SVGAGI. The CDR3 has 16 amino acids. Deletions cut 3 bases from V and 1 base from J, with 14 bases between.

This CDR3 is CASSHIMTGVREQYF. Here the CDR3 DNA reads TGTGCCAGCAGCCACATAATGACAGGGGTGCGCGAGCAGTACTTC. The gene calls are TRBV5-4 and TRBJ2-7, with 8 bases lining up with TRBD1. In germline, CDR1 is SGHNT, CDR2 YYREEE (reference sequence). There are 15 residues in the CDR3. Germline trimming cut 4 bases from V and 6 bases from J; bases unmatched to any gene: 12.

There are many counts of this clonotype. V usage is TRBV3-1 and J usage is TRBJ1-1, with TRBD1 as a possible D gene (6 bases). The CDR3 runs to 12 residues. Germline V gene data show CDR1 as LGHDT and CDR2 as YNNKEL (reference sequence). V was shortened by 6 bases and J by 5 bases, with 10 bases between the two germline ends. DNA of the CDR3: TGTGCCAGCAGGAAGGGGGAAACTGAAGCTTTCTTT. This gives the protein CASRKGETEAFF.

This clonotype showed up just a few times. The chain combines TRBV14 with TRBJ2-7; D uncertain. V lost 1 base and J 1 base, leaving 11 bases between the germline ends. The CDR3 covers 15 residues. In germline, CDR1 is SGHDN, CDR2 FVKESK. The CDR3 DNA sequence: TGTGCCAGCAGCCAAGTAGGCCAGTCTTCCTACGAGCAGTACTTC. It specifies CASSQVGQSSYEQYF.

This clonotype was seen many times. This chain connects TRBV5-1 to TRBJ2-7; 8 bases line up with TRBD2. This CDR3 spans 15 amino acids. V shed 4 bases and J 6 bases; nucleotides not matched to a gene: 12. The V gene's germline CDR1 is SGHRS and CDR2 YFSETQ. DNA of the CDR3: TGCGCCAGCAGCCCGGGGGGGGCAGGGGAAGGCGAGCAGTACTTC. Translating it yields CASSPGGAGEGEQYF.

This clonotype was detected ten times or more. The rearrangement joins TRBV6-1 to TRBJ2-5; D remains ambiguous. The V end was cut by 0 bases, the J end by 5 bases, with 10 bases between. The CDR3 loop spans 14 amino acids. CDR1 MNHNS and CDR2 SASEGT come from the germline V gene. This CDR3 is CASSEAGYTETQYF. In DNA form, the CDR3 reads TGTGCCAGCAGTGAAGCGGGATATACGGAGACCCAGTACTTC.

In regard to this clonotype: The junction shows a germline mismatch at one end, possibly a read error. This chain uses TRBV6-4 with TRBJ1-2, with D perhaps matching TRBD1 (6 bases). The CDR3 is 13 amino acids. Looked up from germline, CDR1 is MRHNA and CDR2 is SNTAGT. CDR3 DNA: TGTGCCAGCTGGGGGGCCACGGACTATGACTACACCTTC. Translating it yields CASWGATDYDYTF.

This clonotype showed up just a few times. This sequence joins TRBV29-1 and TRBJ2-7; TRBD1 matches at 7 bases. Losses at the gene ends were 0 bases for V and 12 bases for J; bases not matched to a gene: 8. The CDR3 spans 12 residues. The germline V gene has CDR1 SQVTM and CDR2 ANQGSEA. DNA of the CDR3: TGCAGCGTTGAAGACCGACGACAGGGTCCGTACTTC. Its translation: CSVEDRRQGPYF.

In this sample, this clonotype turned up many times. This sequence joins TRBV2 and TRBJ2-2, with 12 positions matching TRBD2. The CDR3 spans 17 residues. V was pared by 2 bases and J by 5 bases, with 6 bases of the junction left unmatched. Per germline, CDR1 SNHLY and CDR2 FYNNEI. Written as DNA, the CDR3 is TGTGCCAGCAGTGAATCTAGCGGGAGGGCCGTGACCGGGGAGCTGTTTTTT. Translated, it gives CASSESSGRAVTGELFF.

This clonotype has at least ten counts. V usage is TRBV2 and J usage is TRBJ2-5; D possibly corresponds to TRBD2 (7 bases). This CDR3 is 12 amino acids long. Germline lookup yields CDR1 SNHLY and CDR2 FYNNEI. V shed 11 bases and J shed 3 bases, with 13 bases lying between them. This chain's CDR3 is CAGTGREETQYF. Here the CDR3 DNA reads TGTGCCGGTACAGGGAGGGAAGAGACCCAGTACTTC.